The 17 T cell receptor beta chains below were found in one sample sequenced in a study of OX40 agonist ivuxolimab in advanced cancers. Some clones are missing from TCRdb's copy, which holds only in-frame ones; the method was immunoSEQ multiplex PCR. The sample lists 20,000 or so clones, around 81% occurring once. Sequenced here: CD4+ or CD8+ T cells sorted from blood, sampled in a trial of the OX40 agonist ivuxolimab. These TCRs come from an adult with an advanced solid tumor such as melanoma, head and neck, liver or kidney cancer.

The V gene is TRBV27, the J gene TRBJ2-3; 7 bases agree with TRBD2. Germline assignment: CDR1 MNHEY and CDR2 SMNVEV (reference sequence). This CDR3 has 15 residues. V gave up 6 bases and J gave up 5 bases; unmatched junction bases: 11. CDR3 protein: CASSPLGTGGDTQYF. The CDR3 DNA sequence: TGTGCCAGCAGCCCCTTAGGGACGGGGGGAGATACGCAGTATTTT.

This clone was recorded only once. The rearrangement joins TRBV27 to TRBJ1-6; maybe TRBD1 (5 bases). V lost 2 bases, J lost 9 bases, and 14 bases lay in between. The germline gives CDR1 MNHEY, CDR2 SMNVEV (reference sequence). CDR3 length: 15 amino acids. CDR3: CASSLGGSRVSPLHF. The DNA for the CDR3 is TGTGCCAGCAGTTTAGGAGGGAGCAGGGTTTCACCCCTCCACTTT.

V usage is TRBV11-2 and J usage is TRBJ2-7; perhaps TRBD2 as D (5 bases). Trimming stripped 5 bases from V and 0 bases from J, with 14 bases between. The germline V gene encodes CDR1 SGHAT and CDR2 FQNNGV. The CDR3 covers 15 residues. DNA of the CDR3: TGTGCCAGCAGCACCATGCCGGGGAGCTCCTACGAGCAGTACTTC. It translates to CASSTMPGSSYEQYF.

CDR3 DNA sequence: TGTGCCAGTAGTAACAGGGGGCGCCCCGGGGAGCTGTTTTTT. Translating it yields CASSNRGRPGELFF. The chain links TRBV19 to TRBJ2-2, with TRBD1 matching 9 bases. The CDR3 is made up of 14 amino acids. Trimming cost V 4 bases and J 6 bases; bases outside gene matches: 3. Per germline, CDR1 LNHDA and CDR2 SQIVND (reference sequence).

The CDR3 loop reads CASSLDGSGGPYEQYF. The CDR3 bases are TGCGCCAGCAGCTTGGATGGTAGTGGGGGCCCCTACGAGCAGTACTTC. The genes are TRBV5-1 and TRBJ2-7; D perhaps matches TRBD1 (6 bases). V was shortened by 0 bases and J by 2 bases, with 15 bases between the two germline ends. In germline, CDR1 is SGHRS, CDR2 YFSETQ. The length of the CDR3 is 16 residues.

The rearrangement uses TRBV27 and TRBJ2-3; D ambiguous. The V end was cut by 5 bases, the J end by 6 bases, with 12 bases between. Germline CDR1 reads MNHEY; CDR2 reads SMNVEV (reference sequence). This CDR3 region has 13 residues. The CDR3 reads CASSPYFVDTQYF. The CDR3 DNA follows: TGTGCCAGCAGTCCCTACTTCGTGGATACGCAGTATTTT.

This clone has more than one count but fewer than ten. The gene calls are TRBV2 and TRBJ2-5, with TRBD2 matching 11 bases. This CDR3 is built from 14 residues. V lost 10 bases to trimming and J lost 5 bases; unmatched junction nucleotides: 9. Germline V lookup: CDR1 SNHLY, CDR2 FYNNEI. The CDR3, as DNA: TGTGCCATCCGGACGGGACTAGCGGTGGAGACCCAGTACTTC. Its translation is CAIRTGLAVETQYF.

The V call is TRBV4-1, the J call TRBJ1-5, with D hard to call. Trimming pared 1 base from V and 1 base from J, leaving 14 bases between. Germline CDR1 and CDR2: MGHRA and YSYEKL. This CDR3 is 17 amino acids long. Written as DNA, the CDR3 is TGCGCCAGCAGCCAAGCTAGGCAGCCTAAGAGCAATCAGCCCCAGCATTTT. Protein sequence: CASSQARQPKSNQPQHF.

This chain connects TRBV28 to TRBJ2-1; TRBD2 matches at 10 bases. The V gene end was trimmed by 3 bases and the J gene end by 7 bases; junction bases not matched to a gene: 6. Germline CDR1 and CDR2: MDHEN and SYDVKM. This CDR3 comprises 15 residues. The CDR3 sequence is CASSFLAGVGNEQFF. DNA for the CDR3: TGTGCCAGCAGTTTCCTAGCGGGAGTCGGGAATGAGCAGTTCTTC. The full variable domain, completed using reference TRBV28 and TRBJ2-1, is DVKVTQSSRYLVKRTGEKVFLECVQDMDHENMFWYRQDPGLGLRLIYFSYDVKMKEKGDIPEGYSVSREKKERFSLILESASTNQTSMYLCASSFLAGVGNEQFFGPGTRLTVL.

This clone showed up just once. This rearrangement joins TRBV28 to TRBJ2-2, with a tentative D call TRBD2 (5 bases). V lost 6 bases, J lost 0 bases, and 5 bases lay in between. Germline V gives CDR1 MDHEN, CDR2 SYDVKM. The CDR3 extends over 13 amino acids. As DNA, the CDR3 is TGTGCCAGCAGACTAGCGAACACCGGGGAGCTGTTTTTT. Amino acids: CASRLANTGELFF.

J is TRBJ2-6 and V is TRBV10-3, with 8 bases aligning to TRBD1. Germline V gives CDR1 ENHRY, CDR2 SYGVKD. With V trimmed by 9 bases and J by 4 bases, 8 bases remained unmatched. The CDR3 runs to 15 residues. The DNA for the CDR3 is TGTGCCATGGCCCAGGGGGCGGGAGGGGCCAACGTCCTGACTTTC. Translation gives CAMAQGAGGANVLTF.

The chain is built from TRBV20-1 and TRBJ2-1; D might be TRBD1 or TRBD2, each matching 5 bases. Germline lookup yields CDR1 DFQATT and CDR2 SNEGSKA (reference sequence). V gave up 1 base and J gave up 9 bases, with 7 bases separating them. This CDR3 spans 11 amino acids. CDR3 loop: CSARAGTEQFF. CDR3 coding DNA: TGCAGTGCTAGAGCGGGGACTGAGCAGTTCTTC.

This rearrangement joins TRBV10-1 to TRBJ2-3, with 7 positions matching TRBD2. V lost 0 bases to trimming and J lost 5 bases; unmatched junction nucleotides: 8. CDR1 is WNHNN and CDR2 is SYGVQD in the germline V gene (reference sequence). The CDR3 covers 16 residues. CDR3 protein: CASSESNGLGGDTQYF. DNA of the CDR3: TGCGCCAGCAGTGAGTCGAACGGACTAGGAGGAGATACGCAGTATTTT.

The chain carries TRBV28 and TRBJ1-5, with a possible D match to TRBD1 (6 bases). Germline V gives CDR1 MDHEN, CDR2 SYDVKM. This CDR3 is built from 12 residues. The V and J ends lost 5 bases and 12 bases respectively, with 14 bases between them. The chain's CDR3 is CASSTPQGHQHF. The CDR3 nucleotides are TGTGCCAGCAGTACGCCACAGGGTCACCAGCATTTT.

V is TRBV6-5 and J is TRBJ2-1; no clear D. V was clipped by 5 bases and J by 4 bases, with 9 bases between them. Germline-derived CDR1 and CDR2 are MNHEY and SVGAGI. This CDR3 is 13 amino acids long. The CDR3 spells CASSVLAYNEQFF. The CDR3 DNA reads TGTGCCAGCAGTGTGTTAGCTTACAATGAGCAGTTCTTC.

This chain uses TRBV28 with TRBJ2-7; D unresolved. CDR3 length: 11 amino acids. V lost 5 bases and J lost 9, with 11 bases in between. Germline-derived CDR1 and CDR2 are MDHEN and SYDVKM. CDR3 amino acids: CASSATRVQYF. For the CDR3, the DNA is TGTGCCAGCAGTGCGACCCGCGTGCAGTACTTC.

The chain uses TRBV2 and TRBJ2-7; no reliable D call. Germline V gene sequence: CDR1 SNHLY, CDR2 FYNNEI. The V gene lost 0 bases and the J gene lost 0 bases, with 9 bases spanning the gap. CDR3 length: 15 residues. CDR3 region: CASSEARGPSYEQYF. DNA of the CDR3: TGTGCCAGCAGTGAAGCGCGAGGTCCCTCCTACGAGCAGTACTTC.